A selection of T cell receptor beta chains follows, all from one sample in a study of T cells in Graves' hyperthyroidism and ophthalmopathy. Via MiXCR, TCRdb re-called the multiplex PCR reads, giving one row per CDR3 protein. The sample consists of roughly 250,000 distinct CDR3 sequences, roughly 22% of them appearing once. Sequencing was done on a sample of blood. These receptors all stem from a man aged 25-45 years with Graves' ophthalmopathy. Both conserved end residues are part of each CDR3. D genes are given only for firm matches. Not all rows give a size; the values are once, few, many and, for expanded clones, a class.

clone size: many; V gene: TRBV7-9; J gene: TRBJ2-1; D gene: TRBD2; CDR3 protein: CASSFVPGLAGGYEQFF; CDR3 DNA: TGTGCCAGCAGCTTTGTCCCGGGACTAGCGGGAGGGTATGAGCAGTTCTTC
clone size: few; V gene: TRBV24-1; J gene: TRBJ2-6; D gene: .; CDR3 protein: CATSDTAGANVLTF; CDR3 DNA: TGTGCCACCAGTGACACGGCTGGGGCCAACGTCCTGACTTTC
clone size: many; V gene: TRBV2; J gene: TRBJ2-5; D gene: TRBD2; CDR3 protein: CASRGTSEETQYF; CDR3 DNA: TGTGCCAGCAGGGGGACTAGTGAAGAGACCCAGTACTTC
clone size: .; V gene: TRBV19; J gene: TRBJ1-3; D gene: .; CDR3 protein: CASNTDGHSGNTIYF; CDR3 DNA: TGTGCCAGTAACACCGACGGGCACTCTGGAAACACCATATATTTT
clone size: .; V gene: TRBV4-1; J gene: TRBJ2-1; D gene: .; CDR3 protein: CASSPQGLALDEQFF; CDR3 DNA: TGCGCCAGCAGCCCACAGGGGCTAGCGCTTGATGAGCAGTTCTTC
clone size: .; V gene: TRBV10-1; J gene: TRBJ2-3; D gene: .; CDR3 protein: CASSEGHPTDTQYF; CDR3 DNA: TGCGCCAGCAGTGAGGGACACCCCACAGATACGCAGTATTTT
clone size: many; V gene: TRBV6-1; J gene: TRBJ1-5; D gene: TRBD1; CDR3 protein: CASRRRDRGLGNQPQHF; CDR3 DNA: TGTGCCAGCAGGCGCCGGGACAGGGGGCTTGGCAATCAGCCCCAGCATTTT
clone size: .; V gene: TRBV20-1; J gene: TRBJ1-4; D gene: .; CDR3 protein: CSARVFGGKLFF; CDR3 DNA: TGCAGTGCTAGAGTTTTTGGGGGAAAACTGTTTTTT
clone size: .; V gene: TRBV27; J gene: TRBJ2-3; D gene: .; CDR3 protein: CASSFGQGIPGFSDTQYF; CDR3 DNA: TGTGCCAGCAGTTTTGGGCAGGGGATCCCGGGGTTCTCAGATACGCAGTATTTT
clone size: many; V gene: TRBV30; J gene: TRBJ1-2; D gene: TRBD1; CDR3 protein: CAWSVGQGSFGYTF; CDR3 DNA: TGTGCCTGGAGTGTCGGACAGGGGAGTTTTGGCTACACCTTC
clone size: few; V gene: TRBV19; J gene: TRBJ1-1; D gene: TRBD1; CDR3 protein: CASSIRTGRNTEAFF; CDR3 DNA: TGTGCCAGTAGTATTCGGACAGGGAGGAACACTGAAGCTTTCTTT
clone size: few; V gene: TRBV12-3/TRBV12-4; J gene: TRBJ1-5; D gene: .; CDR3 protein: CASSFGENQPQHF; CDR3 DNA: TGTGCCAGCAGTTTTGGGGAAAATCAGCCCCAGCATTTT
clone size: .; V gene: TRBV6-2/TRBV6-3; J gene: TRBJ1-5; D gene: .; CDR3 protein: CASSASRTGNQPQHF; CDR3 DNA: TGTGCCAGCAGTGCCAGTCGGACGGGCAATCAGCCCCAGCATTTT
clone size: many; V gene: TRBV18; J gene: TRBJ2-3; D gene: .; CDR3 protein: CASSQDYLSTDTQYF; CDR3 DNA: TGTGCCAGCTCCCAAGACTACCTTAGCACAGATACGCAGTATTTT
clone size: few; V gene: TRBV15; J gene: TRBJ1-1; D gene: .; CDR3 protein: CATSRDWREAFF; CDR3 DNA: TGTGCCACCAGCAGAGATTGGAGGGAAGCTTTCTTT
clone size: .; V gene: TRBV6-1; J gene: TRBJ2-1; D gene: .; CDR3 protein: CASRILNEQFF; CDR3 DNA: TGTGCCAGCAGGATTCTTAATGAGCAGTTCTTC
clone size: few; V gene: TRBV24-1; J gene: TRBJ2-2; D gene: TRBD2; CDR3 protein: CATSETSGVNTGELFF; CDR3 DNA: TGTGCCACCAGTGAAACTAGCGGGGTGAACACCGGGGAGCTGTTTTTT
clone size: .; V gene: TRBV19; J gene: TRBJ1-1; D gene: .; CDR3 protein: CASSRAGRANTEAFF; CDR3 DNA: TGTGCCAGTAGTAGAGCAGGGAGGGCGAACACTGAAGCTTTCTTT
clone size: many; V gene: TRBV11-2; J gene: TRBJ1-2; D gene: .; CDR3 protein: CASSPLVGRGYTF; CDR3 DNA: TGTGCCAGCAGCCCCTTAGTGGGGAGAGGCTACACCTTC
clone size: .; V gene: TRBV3-1; J gene: TRBJ2-7; D gene: .; CDR3 protein: CASSQGGAEYYEQYF; CDR3 DNA: TGTGCCAGCAGCCAAGGGGGGGCGGAATACTACGAGCAGTACTTC